A single sample gave rise to the 23 T cell receptor beta chains below, sequenced in a study of T cell changes during pregnancy in multiple sclerosis. The protocol was immunoSEQ multiplex PCR, while the TCRdb copy is restricted to in-frame clones and leaves out a portion. The table includes just over 55,000 clones, 75% to 95% detected once. The specimen comprised peripheral blood, sampled after pregnancy. The receptors were gathered from a female donor in good health, enrolled as a control in a pregnancy study.

The rearrangement uses TRBV5-1 and TRBJ2-2, with a possible D match to TRBD1 (7 bases). This CDR3 is built from 15 residues. Germline CDR1 and CDR2: SGHRS and YFSETQ. V lost 0 bases and J lost 6, with 12 bases in between. The CDR3 sequence is CASSLGQGGAGELFF. The CDR3 nucleotides are TGCGCCAGCAGCTTGGGACAGGGAGGAGCCGGGGAGCTGTTTTTT.

The chain is built from TRBV7-3 and TRBJ2-1, with 7 bases matching TRBD1. J was trimmed by 5 bases and V by 5 bases; bases with no gene match: 6. Per the germline V gene, CDR1 is SGHTA and CDR2 is FQGTGA. This CDR3 is built from 14 residues. CDR3 loop: CASSPWTGHNEQFF. The CDR3 DNA sequence: TGTGCCAGCAGCCCCTGGACAGGCCACAATGAGCAGTTCTTC.

A few counts support this clone. The chain is built from TRBV28 and TRBJ2-7; 7 positions agree with TRBD2. V was pared by 10 bases and J by 3 bases, with 3 bases of the junction left unmatched. Germline values: CDR1 MDHEN, CDR2 SYDVKM. This CDR3 is built from 11 residues. DNA of the CDR3: TGTGCCACCAAGCGGGACTACGAGCAGTACTTC. Translating it yields CATKRDYEQYF.

The chain recombines TRBV4-3 with TRBJ1-6; weak D call: TRBD1 (6 bases). The ends were cut back, 0 bases at V and 4 bases at J, with 10 bases in the middle. The length of the CDR3 is 16 residues. CDR1 and CDR2 (germline): LGHNA, YSLEER. CDR3 in DNA: TGCGCCAGCAGCCAAGATAGAGGGGGATATAATTCACCCCTCCACTTT. Translation: CASSQDRGGYNSPLHF.

This rearrangement joins TRBV7-6 to TRBJ1-6; no definite D call. Germline V gives CDR1 SGHVS, CDR2 FNYEAQ. V was cut by 5 bases and J by 8 bases, with 10 bases left in between. The CDR3 contains 13 residues. CDR3 sequence reads: CASSPGEDSPLHF. CDR3 nucleotides: TGTGCCAGCAGCCCCGGGGAGGATTCACCCCTCCACTTT.

This clone is a singleton in its sample. The gene calls are TRBV9 and TRBJ2-3; TRBD2 matches 9 bases. The length of the CDR3 is 15 residues. Unmatched junction bases numbered 7, after V lost 7 bases and J lost 1 base. Germline V gives CDR1 SGDLS, CDR2 YYNGEE. CDR3 nucleotide sequence: TGTGCCAGCGGCGAGCGGGGGGACCGCACAGATACGCAGTATTTT. Protein sequence: CASGERGDRTDTQYF.

The chain joins TRBV4-2 to TRBJ1-1, with D possibly TRBD1 on 6 matching bases. The V gene lost 1 base and the J gene lost 4 bases, with 10 bases spanning the gap. CDR1 and CDR2 (germline): LGHNA, YNFKEQ. The CDR3 contains 14 residues. The CDR3 nucleotides are TGTGCCAGCAGCCAAGTTGGCAGGGGCACTGAAGCTTTCTTT. It encodes CASSQVGRGTEAFF.

This chain links TRBV29-1 with TRBJ2-1, with 12 nucleotides matching TRBD2. Trimming cost V 2 bases and J 2 bases; bases outside gene matches: 7. The CDR3 loop spans 17 amino acids. CDR1 and CDR2 (germline): SQVTM, ANQGSEA. The CDR3 DNA sequence: TGCAGCGTTGAAAGGGGTTCTAGCGGGGGGGCCTACAATGAGCAGTTCTTC. Its protein is CSVERGSSGGAYNEQFF.

The chain combines TRBV28 with TRBJ1-3; D remains unclear. Trimming stripped 2 bases from V and 0 bases from J, with 5 bases between. Germline assignment: CDR1 MDHEN and CDR2 SYDVKM. The CDR3 totals 14 residues. The CDR3 loop is CASSLRFSGNTIYF. The CDR3 coding sequence is TGTGCCAGCAGTTTACGGTTCTCTGGAAACACCATATATTTT.

This clone was detected once. The CDR3 loop is CASSTGGEQYF. The CDR3, as DNA: TGTGCCAGCAGCACGGGTGGCGAGCAGTACTTC. This rearrangement joins TRBV9 to TRBJ2-7; D not resolved. V was shortened by 4 bases and J by 6 bases, with 8 bases between the two germline ends. This CDR3 has 11 residues. Germline V gene lookup returns CDR1 SGDLS and CDR2 YYNGEE.

The chain is built from TRBV7-9 and TRBJ2-7; TRBD1 matches at 8 bases. J lost 1 base, V lost 3 bases, and 8 bases had no gene match. Germline CDR1 SEHNR, CDR2 FQNEAQ (reference sequence). The CDR3 has 16 residues. The CDR3 bases are TGTGCCAGCAGCTTCACTTGGACAGGGTCATCCTACGAGCAGTACTTC. It specifies CASSFTWTGSSYEQYF.

This chain connects TRBV7-6 to TRBJ2-2; TRBD1 agrees at 7 bases. Germline trimming cut 5 bases from V and 6 bases from J; bases unmatched to any gene: 12. This CDR3 is 16 amino acids long. Germline CDR1 is SGHVS and CDR2 is FNYEAQ. In DNA form, the CDR3 reads TGTGCCAGCAGCCCCCTAGGGGGCGGAATGGCCGGGGAGCTGTTTTTT. Its translation: CASSPLGGGMAGELFF. The whole variable domain, remainder taken from reference TRBV7-6 and TRBJ2-2, is GAGVSQSPRYKVTKRGQDVALRCDPISGHVSLYWYRQALGQGPEFLTYFNYEAQQDKSGLPNDRFSAERPEGSISTLTIQRTEQRDSAMYRCASSPLGGGMAGELFFGEGSRLTVL.

The gene calls are TRBV10-3 and TRBJ1-2; TRBD1 aligns across 7 bases. Germline V gene lookup returns CDR1 ENHRY and CDR2 SYGVKD. The trim removed 10 bases at V and 1 base at J, leaving 9 bases unmatched. This CDR3 is built from 14 residues. DNA of the CDR3: TGTGCCACCCAGGGACAGTCGGATAACTATGGCTACACCTTC. This translates into CATQGQSDNYGYTF.

This clone was seen just once. The rearrangement joins TRBV27 to TRBJ1-2; TRBD1 aligns across 9 bases. CDR3 length: 14 amino acids. The J segment lost 6 bases and the V segment lost 7 bases, leaving 9 bases of the junction unmatched. The germline V gene has CDR1 MNHEY and CDR2 SMNVEV (reference sequence). In nucleotides, the CDR3 is TGTGCCAGCACCCTACGGGGGACAGGGAATGGCTACACCTTC. Protein sequence: CASTLRGTGNGYTF.

V gene TRBV15 combines with J gene TRBJ2-3, with D possibly TRBD1 on 5 matching bases. Germline V CDR1 and CDR2: LNHNV, YYDKDF (reference sequence). The V and J ends lost 0 bases and 4 bases respectively, with 8 bases between them. The CDR3 runs 14 residues. CDR3 amino acids: CATSRDRGSDTQYF. Written as DNA, the CDR3 is TGTGCCACCAGCAGAGATAGGGGTTCAGATACGCAGTATTTT.

The table lists this clone with a count of one. The rearrangement joins TRBV5-1 to TRBJ1-4; the match to TRBD1 covers 11 bases. Losses at the gene ends were 4 bases for V and 1 base for J; bases not matched to a gene: 6. The CDR3 runs to 17 residues. The germline V gene has CDR1 SGHRS and CDR2 YFSETQ. The CDR3 protein is CASSPGQGAGTNEKLFF. The CDR3 DNA is TGCGCCAGCAGCCCCGGACAGGGGGCCGGAACTAATGAAAAACTGTTTTTT.

The rearrangement uses TRBV7-3 and TRBJ2-5, with D perhaps TRBD2 (6 bases). The germline gives CDR1 SGHTA, CDR2 FQGTGA. The CDR3 loop spans 13 amino acids. Trimming left V 2 bases short and J 11 bases short, with 15 bases between. CDR3 in amino acids: CASSLSGPGEQYF. In DNA, the CDR3 is TGTGCCAGCAGCTTATCAGGCCCGGGAGAGCAGTACTTC. The complete variable domain, with remaining parts taken from reference TRBV7-3 and TRBJ2-5, reads GAGVSQTPSNKVTEKGKYVELRCDPISGHTALYWYRQSLGQGPEFLIYFQGTGAADDSGLPNDRFFAVRPEGSVSTLKIQRTERGDSAVYLCASSLSGPGEQYFGPGTRLLVL.

CDR3 residues: CASSDRHSTNYGYTF. Written as DNA, the CDR3 is TGTGCCAGCAGTGATCGACATTCTACTAACTATGGCTACACCTTC. The chain combines TRBV6-4 with TRBJ1-2; D is undetermined. V lost 3 bases and J lost 0, with 11 bases in between. This CDR3 has 15 residues. Germline V lookup: CDR1 MRHNA, CDR2 SNTAGT.

This clone was picked up one time. The chain uses TRBV4-3 and TRBJ1-4; 7 bases match TRBD1. CDR1 is LGHNA and CDR2 is YSLEER in the germline V gene. With 4 bases clipped from V and 5 bases from J, the junction kept 10 bases outside the gene matches. This CDR3 is built from 16 residues. In DNA form, the CDR3 reads TGCGCCAGCAGCCGCCTCCTGGGACAGAAAAATGAAAAACTGTTTTTT. Protein product: CASSRLLGQKNEKLFF.

The chain recombines TRBV19 with TRBJ2-1, with 11 positions matching TRBD2. J gave up 2 bases and V 6 bases, and 15 bases lay outside the gene matches. This CDR3 has 19 residues. The germline gives CDR1 LNHDA, CDR2 SQIVND (reference sequence). The CDR3 nucleotides are TGTGCCAGTAGAAACGCCGGGACTAGCGGTAGAGGAACCTACAATGAGCAGTTCTTC. Translated: CASRNAGTSGRGTYNEQFF.

The chain joins TRBV19 to TRBJ1-4; 11 nucleotides line up with TRBD1. This CDR3 contains 13 residues. Trimming removed 5 bases from V and 7 bases from J; junction bases left unmatched: 0. CDR1 and CDR2 (germline): LNHDA, SQIVND (reference sequence). The CDR3 here is CASSGTGGEKLFF. CDR3 nucleotide sequence: TGTGCCAGTAGTGGGACAGGGGGTGAAAAACTGTTTTTT. Based on the CDR3 plus reference TRBV19 and TRBJ1-4, the full variable domain is DGGITQSPKYLFRKEGQNVTLSCEQNLNHDAMYWYRQDPGQGLRLIYYSQIVNDFQKGDIAEGYSVSREKKESFPLTVTSAQKNPTAFYLCASSGTGGEKLFFGSGTQLSVL.

The CDR3 here is CASTLSLEEETSGKGGLNYEQYF. The DNA of the CDR3 is TGTGCCAGCACCCTGAGTTTAGAAGAGGAGACTAGCGGGAAGGGGGGTCTGAACTACGAGCAGTACTTC. This chain joins TRBV27 and TRBJ2-7, with 11 bases lining up with TRBD2. From germline, CDR1 is MNHEY and CDR2 SMNVEV (reference sequence). The CDR3 has 23 residues. The junction had 32 bases not matched to a gene; V was cut back by 7 bases and J by 3 bases.

The chain links TRBV11-2 to TRBJ1-2; TRBD1 might be the D (6 bases). The germline V gene has CDR1 SGHAT and CDR2 FQNNGV. Trimming pared 3 bases from V and 4 bases from J, leaving 15 bases between. The CDR3 length is 15 residues. The CDR3 nucleotides read TGTGCCAGCAGCTTCGCACAGGGTATGCCCTATGGCTACACCTTC. This codes for CASSFAQGMPYGYTF. Full variable domain (outside the CDR3, taken from reference TRBV11-2 and TRBJ1-2): EAGVAQSPRYKIIEKRQSVAFWCNPISGHATLYWYQQILGQGPKLLIQFQNNGVVDDSQLPKDRFSAERLKGVDSTLKIQPAKLEDSAVYLCASSFAQGMPYGYTFGSGTRLTVV.